This TCR beta chain was sequenced for a study of T cells in Graves' hyperthyroidism and ophthalmopathy. Study in general: Peripheral blood was acquired at first diagnosis, ahead of any therapy whatsoever.

This clonotype was observed at least ten times. No antigen is known for it. Germline CDR1 and CDR2: SEHNR and FQNEAQ (reference sequence). Trimming left V 5 bases short and J 0 bases short, with 5 bases between. The length of the CDR3 is 13 residues. Amplification of TCR beta CDR3 regions used RNA as the template. Carried out on the TCR CDR3, a first-round RT-PCR used the HTBI primer set. TCRdb reanalysed the multiplex PCR reads using MiXCR and keeps one entry per CDR3 protein. Of over 200,000 distinct CDR3 sequences detected, 14% to 15% appear once; the ten largest clones hold 13%. Study conclusions and caveats: In blood, most of the thyroid clonotypes expanded above 0.001 were also present. Ophthalmopathy was model-predicted a median about 6.7 months pre-onset.

Input material: blood. This receptor was identified in a woman between 40 and 50 years old with Graves' hyperthyroidism that later progressed to Graves' ophthalmopathy. J is TRBJ2-4 and V is TRBV7-9; D uncertain. CDR3 protein: CASSPLAKNIQYF. CDR3 DNA: TGTGCCAGCAGCCCTCTAGCCAAAAACATTCAGTACTTC.